This passage covers 30 T cell receptor beta chains from one sample sequenced in a study of tumor and adjacent non-tumor tissue in lung cancer. No cell sorting was done before RNA was extracted from the tissue. Distant lung tissue was collected more than 3 cm away from the tumor edge. A modified ARM-PCR protocol with three rounds of nested PCR amplified TCRbeta. MiXCR was run by TCRdb on the multiplex PCR reads, yielding one entry per CDR3 protein. The sample records 100,000 or so distinct CDR3 sequences, roughly 60% being singletons. The specimen was distant non-tumor lung tissue. The receptor source for this set is a young man with non-small cell lung cancer.

The genes are TRBV7-9 and TRBJ2-5; D gene unclear. V gave up 3 bases and J gave up 1 base, with 3 bases separating them. Germline V lookup: CDR1 SEHNR, CDR2 FQNEAQ (reference sequence). The CDR3 spans 12 residues. Written as DNA, the CDR3 is TGTGCCAGCAGCTTGGCCCAAGAGACCCAGTACTTC. Protein product: CASSLAQETQYF. Based on the CDR3 plus reference TRBV7-9 and TRBJ2-5, the full variable domain is DTGVSQNPRHKITKRGQNVTFRCDPISEHNRLYWYRQTLGQGPEFLTYFQNEAQLEKSRLLSDRFSAERPKGSFSTLEIQRTEQGDSAMYLCASSLAQETQYFGPGTRLLVL.

With regard to this clonotype: The CDR3 ends on some other residue instead of the conserved phenylalanine or tryptophan, so this is likely a read error. This chain connects TRBV6-2 or TRBV6-3 to TRBJ1-5; D gene uncertain. From germline, CDR1 is MNHEY and CDR2 SVGEGT. This CDR3 spans 14 amino acids. The V end lost 7 bases, the J end lost 0 bases, and 10 bases lay between the germline ends. The CDR3 bases are TGTGCCAGCACCCGGGATGGTAGCAATCAGCCCCAGCATATT. Protein: CASTRDGSNQPQHI.

In its sample, this clonotype ranks as medium-sized. The chain recombines TRBV11-2 with TRBJ2-1; 7 bases map to TRBD1. The CDR3 covers 13 residues. The trim removed 5 bases at V and 7 bases at J, leaving 5 bases unmatched. CDR1 and CDR2 (germline): SGHAT, FQNNGV. The CDR3 DNA reads TGTGCCAGCAGCCGAACACAGGGGAATGAGCAGTTCTTC. Its translation is CASSRTQGNEQFF.

This clonotype occurred many times. This chain uses TRBV5-4 with TRBJ2-1; 16 bases map to TRBD2. The V and J ends lost 4 bases and 7 bases, in that order; junction bases with no gene match: 8. In germline, CDR1 is SGHNT, CDR2 YYREEE (reference sequence). The CDR3 consists of 17 residues. The CDR3 nucleotides read TGTGCCAGCAGCCCGGAGGGGACTAGCGGGAGGGTAAATGAGCAGTTCTTC. Amino acid sequence: CASSPEGTSGRVNEQFF.

This clonotype was seen only a few times. One end of the junction varies from germline; a read error may be responsible. The V and J genes are TRBV11-2 and TRBJ2-3, with D hard to call. Germline V gene data show CDR1 as SGHAT and CDR2 as FQNNGV. This CDR3 region has 14 residues. CDR3 in amino acids: CTSSLSDSTDTQYF. Here the CDR3 DNA reads TGTACCAGCAGCTTATCCGACAGCACAGATACGCAGTATTTT.

As concerns this clonotype: A read error may explain this, as a much larger clone is one base away. V and J are TRBV6-5 and TRBJ2-1; D is undetermined. Germline-derived CDR1 and CDR2 are MNHEY and SVGAGI. The CDR3 is 16 amino acids. With 5 bases removed from V and 1 base from J, the gap between germline ends came to 15 bases. This chain's CDR3 is CASSKTSQVSYNEQFF. The CDR3 coding sequence is TGTGCCAGCAGTAAGACCTCGCAGGTTTCCTACAATGAGCAGTTCTTC.

This chain links TRBV7-9 with TRBJ1-2; the match to TRBD1 covers 11 bases. Germline loops: CDR1 SEHNR, CDR2 FQNEAQ (reference sequence). J lost 5 bases, V lost 10 bases, and 9 bases had no gene match. CDR3 length: 14 residues. This chain's CDR3 is CAIWTGGLGYGYTF. DNA of the CDR3: TGTGCCATTTGGACAGGGGGCTTGGGGTATGGCTACACCTTC. The variable domain in full, completed from reference TRBV7-9 and TRBJ1-2, reads DTGVSQNPRHKITKRGQNVTFRCDPISEHNRLYWYRQTLGQGPEFLTYFQNEAQLEKSRLLSDRFSAERPKGSFSTLEIQRTEQGDSAMYLCAIWTGGLGYGYTFGSGTRLTVV.

This rearrangement joins TRBV20-1 to TRBJ2-1, with 7 bases matching TRBD2. The CDR3 consists of 19 residues. Losses at the gene ends were 7 bases for V and 8 bases for J; bases not matched to a gene: 29. Germline CDR1 is DFQATT and CDR2 is SNEGSKA (reference sequence). The CDR3 loop is CSVRDRELPVGGDIYEQFF. As DNA, the CDR3 is TGCAGTGTTAGGGATCGGGAACTCCCAGTGGGAGGGGATATATATGAGCAGTTCTTC.

This clonotype appeared many times. This chain connects TRBV12-5 to TRBJ2-1; 7 bases align to TRBD2. The CDR3 contains 15 residues. The ends lost 2 bases at V and 4 bases at J; junction bases unmatched: 5. Germline lookup yields CDR1 LGHNT and CDR2 FRNRAP. CDR3 protein: CASGLLGGGYNEQFF. As DNA, the CDR3 is TGTGCTAGTGGTTTGTTGGGGGGAGGGTACAATGAGCAGTTCTTC.

V and J are TRBV6-4 and TRBJ1-2, with TRBD1 matching over 7 bases. The CDR3 is made up of 13 amino acids. The V segment lost 6 bases and the J segment 7 bases; nucleotides outside the gene matches: 8. Germline assignment: CDR1 MRHNA and CDR2 SNTAGT. CDR3 protein: CASSDRVGCGYTF. The CDR3 DNA is TGTGCCAGCAGCGACAGGGTTGGATGTGGCTACACCTTC.

As for this clonotype: A much larger clone lies a single base off, so this may be a read error. The J gene is TRBJ2-1, the V gene TRBV6-6; 9 nucleotides align to TRBD1. The CDR3 consists of 19 residues. Germline CDR1 is MNHNY and CDR2 is SVGAGI (reference sequence). The CDR3 region has the DNA TGTGCCAGCAGTTACTCGAAACAGGGGGCCCGGGGGACCTACAATAAGCAGTTCTTC. Protein: CASSYSKQGARGTYNKQFF.

As concerns this clonotype: The junction does not match germline at one end; this may be a read error. The gene calls are TRBV11-2 and TRBJ2-3, with 11 bases matching TRBD1. Germline CDR1 reads SGHAT; CDR2 reads FQNNGV. The CDR3 has 17 residues. CDR3 DNA: TGTACCAGCAGCTTAGTGGACAGGGGGCCTGGCACAGATACGCAGTATTTT. Protein: CTSSLVDRGPGTDTQYF.

In this sample, this clonotype is medium-sized. V and J are TRBV12-3 or TRBV12-4 and TRBJ2-2; D remains unclear. V was trimmed by 3 bases and J by 4 bases, leaving 9 bases between them. This CDR3 is 14 amino acids long. CDR3 amino acids: CASSFSSSTGELFF. The CDR3 region has the DNA TGTGCCAGCAGTTTTTCCAGTTCCACCGGGGAGCTGTTTTTT.

The chain recombines TRBV29-1 with TRBJ2-7; 7 bases map to TRBD1. The CDR3 contains 14 residues. The ends lost 3 bases at V and 0 bases at J; junction bases unmatched: 5. Germline V gene sequence: CDR1 SQVTM, CDR2 ANQGSEA. CDR3 sequence (DNA): TGCAGCGTTGATACAGGGGCGAACTCCTACGAGCAGTACTTC. Its translation: CSVDTGANSYEQYF.

In its sample, this clonotype was seen many times. The chain recombines TRBV14 with TRBJ2-5; TRBD2 is a possible D gene (5 bases). The CDR3 covers 16 residues. V lost 2 bases and J lost 0, with 13 bases in between. The germline gives CDR1 SGHDN, CDR2 FVKESK. DNA for the CDR3: TGTGCCAGCAGCCAACGGGGATCGGCATACCAAGAGACCCAGTACTTC. Its translation: CASSQRGSAYQETQYF.

At least ten counts were recorded for this clonotype. This chain uses TRBV10-3 with TRBJ1-3; 7 bases agree with TRBD1. With V trimmed by 3 bases and J by 4 bases, 6 bases remained unmatched. The CDR3 totals 15 residues. Per the germline V gene, CDR1 is ENHRY and CDR2 is SYGVKD. CDR3 loop: CAISDQGVLGNTIYF. In DNA form, the CDR3 reads TGTGCCATCAGTGATCAGGGGGTGCTCGGAAACACCATATATTTT.

A word on this clonotype: One end of the junction does not line up with germline, which may come from a read error. The chain combines TRBV6-5 with TRBJ2-3, with D possibly TRBD2 on 7 matching bases. CDR1 and CDR2 from the germline V gene are MNHEY and SVGAGI. The CDR3 is 20 residues long. The DNA for the CDR3 is TGTGCCAGCAGTTACTCAAGAGGACTAGTGGGGGCCCTGAGCACAGATACGCAGTGTTTT. This gives the protein CASSYSRGLVGALSTDTQCF.

In regard to this clonotype: The junction and the germline gene differ at one end; a read error may be behind it. The chain carries TRBV29-1 and TRBJ2-7, with 8 bases matching TRBD1. The CDR3 covers 14 residues. Germline V lookup: CDR1 SQVTM, CDR2 ANQGSEA. For the CDR3, the DNA is TGTAGCGTTGCGGTGGGGTCAGGGGGCCACGAGCAGTACTTC. Residues: CSVAVGSGGHEQYF.

This clonotype was seen only a few times. It may be a read error: a sequence one base away is much more abundant. The chain has TRBV6-5 and TRBJ2-3, with 8 bases aligning to TRBD2. V lost 8 bases and J lost 2; bases outside the gene matches: 6. The germline CDR1 and CDR2 sequences are MNHEY and SVGAGI. The length of the CDR3 is 14 residues. CDR3 DNA: TGTGCCAGCGGAACTAGCGGACACACAGATACGCAGTATTTT. Encoded protein: CASGTSGHTDTQYF.

On this clonotype: Compared with germline, one end of the junction differs, possibly owing to a read error. The CDR3 protein is CAGSESQRDNEQFF. In DNA form, the CDR3 reads TGCGCCGGCAGTGAGTCTCAGCGGGACAATGAGCAGTTCTTC. The chain employs TRBV10-1 and TRBJ2-1; weak D call: TRBD2 (6 bases). The CDR3 contains 14 residues. Germline V gives CDR1 WNHNN, CDR2 SYGVQD (reference sequence).

This clonotype was seen just once. One junction end disagrees with the germline gene, perhaps due to a read error. The chain joins TRBV11-2 to TRBJ2-2, with D possibly matching TRBD2 (5 bases). In germline, CDR1 is SGHAT, CDR2 FQNNGV. This CDR3 contains 13 residues. The CDR3 sequence is CASSYKRSGELPF. Here the CDR3 DNA reads TGTGCCAGCAGCTATAAGAGATCCGGGGAGCTGCCTTTT. The full variable domain, with the rest looked up from reference TRBV11-2 and TRBJ2-2, is EAGVAQSPRYKIIEKRQSVAFWCNPISGHATLYWYQQILGQGPKLLIQFQNNGVVDDSQLPKDRFSAERLKGVDSTLKIQPAKLEDSAVYLCASSYKRSGELPFGEGSRLTVL.

This clonotype was seen only a few times. This chain connects TRBV2 to TRBJ1-6; TRBD1 agrees at 11 bases. The CDR3 length is 14 residues. From germline, CDR1 is SNHLY and CDR2 FYNNEI. V dropped 5 bases and J dropped 10; count of bases not matched to a gene: 4. Here the CDR3 reads CASSSGQGESPLHF. The CDR3 DNA reads as TGTGCCAGCAGTTCGGGACAGGGGGAATCACCCCTCCACTTT.

Remarks on this clonotype: Mismatch with germline at one junction end may stem from a read error. The chain uses TRBV11-2 and TRBJ2-3; the D call may be TRBD1 or TRBD2 (6 bases each). Germline CDR1 is SGHAT and CDR2 is FQNNGV. The CDR3 runs 14 residues. Written as DNA, the CDR3 is TGTGCCAACAGCCCGAGTGGGGGGCCGGATACGCAGTGTTTT. Translated, it gives CANSPSGGPDTQCF.

The V and J genes are TRBV4-3 and TRBJ2-1; D is uncertain. The length of the CDR3 is 13 residues. V shed 2 bases and J shed 8 bases, with 10 bases lying between them. Germline values: CDR1 LGHNA, CDR2 YSLEER. The CDR3 is CASSQPSRHEQFF. In DNA, the CDR3 is TGCGCCAGCAGCCAACCATCCCGACATGAGCAGTTCTTC.

There are a few counts of this clonotype. Given a much more abundant clone one base away, this may be a read error. CDR3 protein: CASSSLDRADTQYF. As DNA, the CDR3 is TGTGCCAGCAGTTCCCTGGACAGGGCAGATACGCAGTATTTT. The chain employs TRBV12-3 or TRBV12-4 and TRBJ2-3; TRBD1 matches at 8 bases. CDR3 size: 14 residues. Germline trimming cut 4 bases from V and 4 bases from J; bases unmatched to any gene: 4.

As regards this clonotype: This is likely a read error, given that the CDR3 carries no conserved phenylalanine or tryptophan at its end. This chain links TRBV12-3 or TRBV12-4 with TRBJ1-2; D gene ambiguous. The CDR3 covers 12 residues. V was trimmed by 3 bases and J by 7 bases, leaving 9 bases between them. The CDR3 DNA reads TGTGCCAGCAGTTTCGATAGGACTGGCTACACCCTC. As protein: CASSFDRTGYTL.

This clonotype was detected ten times or more. The chain links TRBV6-2 or TRBV6-3 to TRBJ2-1; D perhaps matches TRBD2 (6 bases). Germline V gives CDR1 MNHEY, CDR2 SVGEGT. This CDR3 is built from 14 residues. V lost 4 bases to trimming and J lost 4 bases, with 11 bases between them. The CDR3 DNA sequence: TGTGCCAGCAGTTCAGGACGGGGGTACAATGAGCAGTTCTTC. This translates into CASSSGRGYNEQFF.

Notes on this clonotype: The junction departs from germline at one end; a sequencing error may be responsible. The J gene is TRBJ1-6, the V gene TRBV6-5, with 11 bases matching TRBD1. The CDR3 extends over 15 amino acids. Germline-derived CDR1 and CDR2 are MNHEY and SVGAGI. The CDR3 loop reads CASGYGTGGNSPLHF. CDR3 bases: TGTGCCAGCGGTTATGGGACAGGGGGTAATTCACCCCTCCACTTT.

As regards this clonotype: A read error may be the cause here, since a much bigger clone is one base away. J is TRBJ1-1 and V is TRBV5-4, with D possibly matching TRBD1 (5 bases). Germline-derived CDR1 and CDR2 are SGHNT and YYREEE (reference sequence). CDR3 length equals 14 residues. The CDR3: CASSGGALNAEAFF. CDR3 DNA: TGTGCCAGCAGCGGCGGGGCGCTGAACGCTGAAGCTTTCTTT.

The V and J genes are TRBV7-9 and TRBJ2-1; 7 bases match TRBD1. V lost 8 bases, J lost 1 base, and 14 bases stayed unmatched. The germline CDR1 and CDR2 sequences are SEHNR and FQNEAQ (reference sequence). This CDR3 is built from 17 residues. In DNA, the CDR3 is TGTGCCAGCGGCTCCACGCTTGACAGGGCTTCCTACAATGAGCAGTTCTTC. Translated, it gives CASGSTLDRASYNEQFF.